The 18 T cell receptor beta chains listed next were all sequenced from one sample in a study of PD-1 blockade in classical Hodgkin lymphoma. Some clones are missing from TCRdb's copy, which holds only in-frame ones; the method was immunoSEQ multiplex PCR. The data contain around 29,000 clones, roughly 80% of them seen just once; the ten biggest clones take up around 0.58%. Time point reported: cycle 4 day 1 (C4D1), after five to seven weeks of nivolumab. All trial patients relapsed after autologous stem cell transplantation. The study purified CD4+ T cells from thawed PBMCs using magnetic negative selection. The material sequenced was CD4+ T cells from blood, taken before the fourth cycle of nivolumab. The receptor set was obtained from a human donor with classical Hodgkin lymphoma.

This clone was recorded only once. Here the CDR3 DNA reads TGCGCCAGCAGCTTTGGTAGGGGGCAAGGCGGGGAGCTGTTTTTT. Its translation is CASSFGRGQGGELFF. The gene calls are TRBV5-1 and TRBJ2-2; 7 positions agree with TRBD1. This CDR3 region has 15 residues. Germline V gene sequence: CDR1 SGHRS, CDR2 YFSETQ. V was pared by 2 bases and J by 7 bases, with 8 bases of the junction left unmatched.

This clone was counted between two and nine times. This chain connects TRBV19 to TRBJ1-5; no clear D. CDR3 length: 12 residues. The V and J ends lost 3 bases and 10 bases respectively, with 10 bases between them. Germline V lookup: CDR1 LNHDA, CDR2 SQIVND (reference sequence). In DNA, the CDR3 is TGTGCCAGTAGTATTAGTACGGGTCCCCAGCATTTT. Amino acids: CASSISTGPQHF.

The rearrangement links TRBV5-1 to TRBJ2-2, with 7 nucleotides matching TRBD2. Germline trimming cut 5 bases from V and 8 bases from J; bases unmatched to any gene: 9. The germline V gene has CDR1 SGHRS and CDR2 YFSETQ. The CDR3 is made up of 14 amino acids. The CDR3 loop is CASRPLAGVGELFF. CDR3 nucleotide sequence: TGCGCCAGCAGACCCCTCGCGGGGGTAGGGGAGCTGTTTTTT.

This chain links TRBV7-9 with TRBJ2-3, with 10 positions matching TRBD2. This CDR3 has 15 residues. Losses at the gene ends were 1 base for V and 5 bases for J; bases not matched to a gene: 3. Germline assignment: CDR1 SEHNR and CDR2 FQNEAQ (reference sequence). CDR3 sequence (DNA): TGTGCCAGCAGCTTAGTTAGCGGGGGGCTAGATACGCAGTATTTT. As protein: CASSLVSGGLDTQYF.

The chain links TRBV5-1 to TRBJ1-1; D gene uncertain. The CDR3 contains 15 residues. V was pared by 0 bases and J by 3 bases, with 12 bases between. The germline V gene has CDR1 SGHRS and CDR2 YFSETQ. The CDR3 reads CASSLAVQEYTEAFF. CDR3 bases: TGCGCCAGCAGCTTGGCGGTTCAGGAGTACACTGAAGCTTTCTTT.

The chain combines TRBV7-2 with TRBJ1-5; D perhaps matches TRBD1 (5 bases). Germline CDR1 is SGHTA and CDR2 is FQGNSA. The CDR3 is made up of 19 amino acids. The V end lost 2 bases, the J end lost 2 bases, and 22 bases lay between the germline ends. The CDR3 coding sequence is TGTGCCAGCAGCTTATCGGGACGAGGGTCAAGCCAAGGCAATCAGCCCCAGCATTTT. This gives the protein CASSLSGRGSSQGNQPQHF.

The V call is TRBV19, the J call TRBJ1-6; D may be TRBD1 (5 bases). Germline-derived CDR1 and CDR2 are LNHDA and SQIVND (reference sequence). Trimming removed 3 bases from V and 7 bases from J, with 13 bases in between. The CDR3 contains 15 residues. This CDR3 is CASSIGRVGNSPLHF. In DNA, the CDR3 is TGTGCCAGTAGTATCGGCAGGGTCGGCAATTCACCCCTCCACTTT.

The chain has TRBV28 and TRBJ2-3; 11 nucleotides match TRBD1. The CDR3 covers 16 residues. V was pared by 6 bases and J by 7 bases, with 12 bases of the junction left unmatched. The germline V gene encodes CDR1 MDHEN and CDR2 SYDVKM. Written as DNA, the CDR3 is TGTGCCAGCAGCCCTACGGGACAGGGGGGGATTTATACGCAGTATTTT. Its protein product is CASSPTGQGGIYTQYF.

In nucleotides, the CDR3 is TGCGCCAGCAGCTTGGAGGCGGTGGGAGGAACTGAAGCTTTCTTT. Amino acid sequence: CASSLEAVGGTEAFF. The chain employs TRBV5-1 and TRBJ1-1; D gene unclear. Germline V lookup: CDR1 SGHRS, CDR2 YFSETQ. This CDR3 region has 15 residues. With 0 bases removed from V and 5 bases from J, the gap between germline ends came to 14 bases.

This chain links TRBV6-4 with TRBJ1-1; the match to TRBD1 covers 10 bases. V lost 7 bases, J lost 12 bases, and 14 bases stayed unmatched. Per the germline V gene, CDR1 is MRHNA and CDR2 is SNTAGT. CDR3 length: 14 residues. CDR3 loop: CASTERTGGAWSFF. The CDR3 region has the DNA TGTGCCAGCACCGAACGGACAGGGGGAGCTTGGTCTTTCTTT.

This sequence joins TRBV2 and TRBJ1-2, with 8 nucleotides matching TRBD1. CDR3 size: 16 residues. Trimming cost V 1 base and J 3 bases; bases outside gene matches: 7. Germline CDR1 SNHLY, CDR2 FYNNEI. The CDR3 sequence is CASSEGDRYFDYGYTF. In nucleotides, the CDR3 is TGTGCCAGCAGTGAAGGGGACAGGTACTTCGACTATGGCTACACCTTC.

The rearrangement uses TRBV9 and TRBJ1-1; possibly TRBD1 for D (6 bases). The CDR3 loop spans 14 amino acids. Germline loops: CDR1 SGDLS, CDR2 YYNGEE. V was shortened by 3 bases and J by 7 bases, with 16 bases between the two germline ends. CDR3 sequence reads: CASSAPGAVDEAFF. In DNA, the CDR3 is TGTGCCAGCAGCGCCCCAGGGGCGGTGGATGAAGCTTTCTTT.

The chain carries TRBV29-1 and TRBJ2-5, with D tentatively TRBD1 (6 bases). This CDR3 is built from 12 residues. Germline V gene sequence: CDR1 SQVTM, CDR2 ANQGSEA. V lost 5 bases and J 5 bases, leaving 12 bases between the germline ends. The DNA for the CDR3 is TGCAGCGTTTTTCAGGGGCGTGAGACCCAGTACTTC. Residues: CSVFQGRETQYF.

This clone was counted once. This chain connects TRBV2 to TRBJ2-5, with a weak D call TRBD2 (5 bases). CDR1 SNHLY and CDR2 FYNNEI come from the germline V gene. Trimming shortened V by 11 bases and J by 4 bases, and 11 bases separated the two germline ends. The CDR3 extends over 11 amino acids. CDR3: CAEAEGETQYF. In DNA form, the CDR3 reads TGTGCCGAAGCGGAAGGAGAGACCCAGTACTTC.

The CDR3 region has the DNA TGTGCCAGCAGCTTAGACCAGGCGACCCAGTACTTC. Amino acid sequence: CASSLDQATQYF. The chain is built from TRBV7-8 and TRBJ2-5, with no clear D. Germline V lookup: CDR1 SGHVS, CDR2 FQNEAQ. There are 12 residues in the CDR3. Between the trimmed V and J ends, which lost 1 base and 7 bases, there was a span of 7 bases.

The rearrangement uses TRBV20-1 and TRBJ2-5; D ambiguous. The germline V gene encodes CDR1 DFQATT and CDR2 SNEGSKA (reference sequence). The CDR3 spans 11 residues. Trimming shortened V by 5 bases and J by 7 bases, and 11 bases separated the two germline ends. CDR3 sequence (DNA): TGCAGTGCTGAGACCTATGGGACCCAGTACTTC. It translates to CSAETYGTQYF.

The chain uses TRBV6-5 and TRBJ1-1, with TRBD1 as a possible D gene (5 bases). Germline CDR1 and CDR2: MNHEY and SVGAGI. Trimming left V 5 bases short and J 4 bases short, with 17 bases between. CDR3 length: 15 amino acids. CDR3 sequence (DNA): TGTGCCAGCAGTGCCCGAGGGCTGGGGGGCACTGAAGCTTTCTTT. Amino acids: CASSARGLGGTEAFF.

The rearrangement joins TRBV28 to TRBJ1-3, with a weak D call TRBD1 (5 bases). The CDR3 loop spans 16 amino acids. Trimming left V 6 bases short and J 0 bases short, with 15 bases between. The V gene's germline CDR1 is MDHEN and CDR2 SYDVKM. CDR3 region: CASRVGGGYSGNTIYF. In DNA, the CDR3 is TGTGCCAGCAGAGTTGGCGGGGGTTACTCTGGAAACACCATATATTTT.